The 32 T cell receptor beta chains listed next were all sequenced from one sample in a study of control samples from healthy donors and cancer patients. Profiling relied on immunoSEQ multiplex PCR, and the TCRdb table lists in-frame clones only, not all of them. The sample carries roughly 88,000 clones, approximately 95% recorded once. What was sequenced was blood. These receptors were taken from a man aged 18-30 years in good health.

The gene calls are TRBV7-2 and TRBJ1-1; D call uncertain. This CDR3 is built from 14 residues. CDR1 is SGHTA, CDR2 FQGNSA, per germline. The ends were cut back, 7 bases at V and 6 bases at J, with 18 bases in the middle. DNA of the CDR3: TGTGCCAGCACCGACACTCTTCGGGGTCCTGAAGCTTTCTTT. Translated: CASTDTLRGPEAFF. The full variable domain, with the rest looked up from reference TRBV7-2 and TRBJ1-1, is GAGVSQSPSNKVTEKGKDVELRCDPISGHTALYWYRQSLGQGLEFLIYFQGNSAPDKSGLPSDRFSAERTGGSVSTLTIQRTQQEDSAVYLCASTDTLRGPEAFFGQGTRLTVV.

This rearrangement joins TRBV10-2 to TRBJ1-5; no clear D. V lost 6 bases to trimming and J lost 0 bases, with 9 bases between them. CDR1 and CDR2 from the germline V gene are WSHSY and SAAADI. This CDR3 comprises 14 residues. The CDR3 DNA sequence: TGCGCCAGCAGATTACAAGATAGCAATCAGCCCCAGCATTTT. Translated: CASRLQDSNQPQHF.

This chain connects TRBV6-5 to TRBJ1-1, with TRBD1 identical over 9 bases. Germline V gives CDR1 MNHEY, CDR2 SVGAGI. J was trimmed by 4 bases and V by 2 bases; bases with no gene match: 8. The CDR3 is 16 amino acids. CDR3 coding DNA: TGTGCCAGCAGTTACCATACACAGGGGGCAAGCACTGAAGCTTTCTTT. It translates to CASSYHTQGASTEAFF.

This sequence joins TRBV6-2 or TRBV6-3 and TRBJ2-1; 10 nucleotides agree with TRBD2. The CDR3 sequence is 17 residues long. Germline CDR1 and CDR2: MNHEY and SVGEGT. Trimming took 6 bases from V and 1 from J; bases not matched to a gene: 9. DNA for the CDR3: TGTGCCAGCAGGCCTCTAGCGGGAGCTAATTCCTACAATGAGCAGTTCTTC. This gives the protein CASRPLAGANSYNEQFF.

The CDR3 sequence: CASSQDLRGEQYF. CDR3 in DNA: TGTGCCAGCAGCCAAGATTTACGGGGCGAGCAGTACTTC. V and J are TRBV3-1 (or the pseudogene TRBV3-2) and TRBJ2-7, with a possible D match to TRBD2 (5 bases). The CDR3 is made up of 13 amino acids. The V gene's germline CDR1 is LGHDT and CDR2 YNNKEL (reference sequence). The V and J ends lost 0 bases and 6 bases respectively, with 9 bases between them.

The rearrangement links TRBV27 to TRBJ2-7; 9 nucleotides agree with TRBD1. The germline V gene encodes CDR1 MNHEY and CDR2 SMNVEV (reference sequence). The CDR3 is 14 residues long. V was clipped by 6 bases and J by 5 bases; unmatched bases: 8. The CDR3 region has the DNA TGTGCCAGCAGCGTGATTACAGGGGGCGACGAGCAGTACTTC. As protein: CASSVITGGDEQYF.

CDR3 coding DNA: TGTGCCTGGAGTGTAGGATGGGGGGCCCGAACTGAAGCTTTCTTT. Protein sequence: CAWSVGWGARTEAFF. This chain uses TRBV30 with TRBJ1-1; TRBD1 is a possible D gene (6 bases). Trimming left V 0 bases short and J 5 bases short, with 16 bases between. Per germline, CDR1 GTSNPN and CDR2 SVGIG (reference sequence). The CDR3 is 15 amino acids. Drawing the rest from reference TRBV30 and TRBJ1-1, the complete variable domain is SQTIHQWPATLVQPVGSPLSLECTVEGTSNPNLYWYRQAAGRGLQLLFYSVGIGQISSEVPQNLSASRPQDRQFILSSKKLLLSDSGFYLCAWSVGWGARTEAFFGQGTRLTVV.

The rearrangement joins TRBV12-3 or TRBV12-4 to TRBJ1-2, with 7 bases matching TRBD1. Trimming removed 5 bases from V and 4 bases from J; junction bases left unmatched: 4. The CDR3 is made up of 13 amino acids. Here the CDR3 reads CASSTDRAYGYTF. The CDR3 DNA reads as TGTGCCAGCAGTACCGACAGGGCCTATGGCTACACCTTC.

This clone was found once. V is TRBV11-2 and J is TRBJ1-1; D unresolved. Trimming shortened V by 1 base and J by 0 bases, and 15 bases separated the two germline ends. CDR3 length: 17 amino acids. Germline values: CDR1 SGHAT, CDR2 FQNNGV. The CDR3 coding sequence is TGTGCCAGCAGCTTAGTTGCAGCCACCGCAATGAACACTGAAGCTTTCTTT. Its translation is CASSLVAATAMNTEAFF.

This chain links TRBV11-2 with TRBJ2-2, with D hard to call. The CDR3 extends over 12 amino acids. The germline V gene has CDR1 SGHAT and CDR2 FQNNGV. The V end lost 7 bases, the J end lost 9 bases, and 12 bases lay between the germline ends. CDR3 sequence (DNA): TGTGCCAGCACCGGAAGTCTCAGGGAGCTGTTTTTT. Translated, it gives CASTGSLRELFF.

The rearrangement joins TRBV7-9 to TRBJ2-2, with a tentative D call TRBD2 (7 bases). This CDR3 has 16 amino acids. The V gene lost 4 bases and the J gene lost 1 base, with 13 bases spanning the gap. In germline, CDR1 is SEHNR, CDR2 FQNEAQ (reference sequence). The CDR3 here is CASSSPGGGNTGELFF. Written as DNA, the CDR3 is TGTGCCAGCAGCTCCCCGGGGGGCGGGAACACCGGGGAGCTGTTTTTT.

The table lists this clone with a few counts. The chain uses TRBV6-1 and TRBJ2-5, with unresolved D. The ends were cut back, 3 bases at V and 2 bases at J, with 10 bases in the middle. CDR3 length: 14 amino acids. Germline V lookup: CDR1 MNHNS, CDR2 SASEGT. CDR3 residues: CASSDRTVQETQYF. For the CDR3, the DNA is TGTGCCAGCAGTGATCGGACGGTACAAGAGACCCAGTACTTC.

This rearrangement joins TRBV19 to TRBJ1-1; TRBD1 matches 7 bases. The CDR3 consists of 14 residues. V dropped 6 bases and J dropped 1; count of bases not matched to a gene: 5. Germline V gene data show CDR1 as LNHDA and CDR2 as SQIVND (reference sequence). CDR3 in DNA: TGTGCCAGTAGGACCCGACAGGGGAACACTGAAGCTTTCTTT. As protein: CASRTRQGNTEAFF.

This clone has just one count. The chain combines TRBV4-1 with TRBJ2-6; no clear D. The CDR3 runs to 16 residues. Germline CDR1 is MGHRA and CDR2 is YSYEKL. Trimming shortened V by 3 bases and J by 2 bases, and 11 bases separated the two germline ends. CDR3 region: CASSHGVAAGANVLTF. As DNA, the CDR3 is TGCGCCAGCAGCCACGGAGTGGCCGCTGGGGCCAACGTCCTGACTTTC.

This chain links TRBV10-3 with TRBJ2-5, with TRBD2 as a possible D gene (5 bases). The V end was cut by 0 bases, the J end by 2 bases, with 13 bases between. The germline CDR1 and CDR2 sequences are ENHRY and SYGVKD. This CDR3 spans 16 amino acids. The CDR3 region is CAISESMRVGQETQYF. CDR3 bases: TGTGCCATCAGTGAGTCGATGCGGGTGGGACAAGAGACCCAGTACTTC.

The chain employs TRBV27 and TRBJ2-5; D gene uncertain. V lost 5 bases and J lost 4, with 17 bases in between. The germline gives CDR1 MNHEY, CDR2 SMNVEV (reference sequence). The CDR3 is 15 residues long. The CDR3 coding sequence is TGTGCCAGCAGTGGCCCGGGCACAAGACGAGAGACCCAGTACTTC. Protein product: CASSGPGTRRETQYF.

The rearrangement joins TRBV4-3 to TRBJ1-1, with TRBD1 matching over 9 bases. This CDR3 spans 16 amino acids. Germline V gene lookup returns CDR1 LGHNA and CDR2 YSLEER. Losses at the gene ends were 1 base for V and 3 bases for J; bases not matched to a gene: 6. The CDR3 here is CASSQGPQGAYTEAFF. The CDR3 DNA sequence: TGCGCCAGCAGCCAAGGCCCACAGGGGGCTTACACTGAAGCTTTCTTT.

This sequence joins TRBV5-5 and TRBJ2-3; the match to TRBD2 covers 10 bases. Germline CDR1 and CDR2: SGHKS and YYEKEE (reference sequence). CDR3 size: 18 residues. Trimming at V came to 4 bases and at J to 0 bases, leaving 11 bases not matched to a gene. DNA of the CDR3: TGTGCCAGCAGCCATCGTACTAGCGGGACCCGTAGCACAGATACGCAGTATTTT. Protein product: CASSHRTSGTRSTDTQYF.

CDR3 bases: TGTGCCAGCAGCCCCCCGGAGGGGTGGCTGGCGGAGCAGTACTTC. Its translation is CASSPPEGWLAEQYF. This rearrangement joins TRBV11-2 to TRBJ2-7; tentative D call: TRBD2 (6 bases). The V gene's germline CDR1 is SGHAT and CDR2 FQNNGV. The V end was cut by 5 bases, the J end by 7 bases, with 21 bases between. The CDR3 extends over 15 amino acids.

J is TRBJ2-3 and V is TRBV25-1; no firm D call. CDR3 length equals 16 residues. V lost 4 bases, J lost 2 bases, and 16 bases lay in between. CDR1 is MGHDK, CDR2 SYGVNS, per germline. CDR3 nucleotide sequence: TGTGCCAGCAGTGGACTCGACATATCCAACACAGATACGCAGTATTTT. It specifies CASSGLDISNTDTQYF. Full variable domain (rest looked up from reference TRBV25-1 and TRBJ2-3): EADIYQTPRYLVIGTGKKITLECSQTMGHDKMYWYQQDPGMELHLIHYSYGVNSTEKGDLSSESTVSRIRTEHFPLTLESARPSHTSQYLCASSGLDISNTDTQYFGPGTRLTVL.

This sequence joins TRBV2 and TRBJ2-5; no firm D call. Trimming removed 1 base from V and 5 bases from J, with 11 bases in between. This CDR3 contains 14 residues. The germline CDR1 and CDR2 sequences are SNHLY and FYNNEI. The CDR3 loop is CASSEVRYEETQYF. CDR3 nucleotides: TGTGCCAGCAGTGAAGTACGATACGAGGAGACCCAGTACTTC.

In DNA form, the CDR3 reads TGCGCCAGCAGCCTGGGACCGATGAACACTGAAGCTTTCTTT. Translating it yields CASSLGPMNTEAFF. The gene calls are TRBV4-3 and TRBJ1-1, with D perhaps TRBD1 (5 bases). This CDR3 has 14 amino acids. Germline CDR1 is LGHNA and CDR2 is YSLEER. Deletions cut 4 bases from V and 0 bases from J, with 9 bases between.

V gene TRBV3-1 (or the pseudogene TRBV3-2) combines with J gene TRBJ2-5; TRBD1 or TRBD2 may be the D gene (5 bases each). CDR1 and CDR2 from the germline V gene are LGHDT and YNNKEL (reference sequence). This CDR3 has 15 residues. V shed 0 bases and J shed 2 bases, with 10 bases lying between them. The CDR3 DNA follows: TGTGCCAGCAGCCAAGATGATGGGGGACAAGAGACCCAGTACTTC. It translates to CASSQDDGGQETQYF.

The chain couples TRBV15 to TRBJ2-2; a possible D gene is TRBD1 (5 bases). Germline lookup yields CDR1 LNHNV and CDR2 YYDKDF (reference sequence). The CDR3 spans 13 residues. The V end lost 8 bases, the J end lost 1 base, and 8 bases lay between the germline ends. CDR3 sequence: CATCDRNTGELFF. The CDR3 nucleotides read TGTGCCACCTGTGACAGGAACACCGGGGAGCTGTTTTTT. Full variable domain (remainder filled in from reference TRBV15 and TRBJ2-2): DAMVIQNPRYQVTQFGKPVTLSCSQTLNHNVMYWYQQKSSQAPKLLFHYYDKDFNNEADTPDNFQSRRPNTSFCFLDIRSPGLGDTAMYLCATCDRNTGELFFGEGSRLTVL.

The chain couples TRBV30 to TRBJ2-2, with 7 nucleotides matching TRBD2. This CDR3 spans 14 amino acids. After removal of 1 base from V and 6 bases from J, the junction contained 5 bases not matched to a gene. Per germline, CDR1 GTSNPN and CDR2 SVGIG (reference sequence). In DNA form, the CDR3 reads TGTGCCTGGAGTGGACTAGCAGTAGCCGGGGAGCTGTTTTTT. It translates to CAWSGLAVAGELFF.

The CDR3 protein is CASSQAGTSGDLYEQYF. The CDR3, as DNA: TGTGCCAGCAGCCAGGCTGGGACTAGCGGGGACCTCTACGAGCAGTACTTC. The genes are TRBV4-2 and TRBJ2-7; 13 nucleotides align to TRBD2. This CDR3 is built from 17 residues. The trim removed 3 bases at V and 3 bases at J, leaving 8 bases unmatched. The germline gives CDR1 LGHNA, CDR2 YNFKEQ.

This clone was seen a single time. This sequence joins TRBV2 and TRBJ2-5, with D possibly being TRBD1 (6 bases). CDR3 length equals 16 residues. From germline, CDR1 is SNHLY and CDR2 FYNNEI. Trimming pared 4 bases from V and 4 bases from J, leaving 19 bases between. The CDR3 region is CASSAREGVKLETQYF. Here the CDR3 DNA reads TGTGCCAGCAGTGCCCGTGAGGGGGTGAAGTTAGAGACCCAGTACTTC.

This clone came up once. This chain joins TRBV5-6 and TRBJ1-1; 9 bases map to TRBD1. CDR1 and CDR2 (germline): SGHDT, YYEEEE. V gave up 3 bases and J gave up 5 bases; unmatched junction bases: 2. The CDR3 contains 13 residues. CDR3 nucleotides: TGTGCCAGCAGCTGGGACAGGGCTACTGAAGCTTTCTTT. Amino acids: CASSWDRATEAFF.

The chain has TRBV6-6 and TRBJ1-1; 10 positions agree with TRBD1. Trimming at V came to 6 bases and at J to 3 bases, leaving 7 bases not matched to a gene. The germline V gene encodes CDR1 MNHNY and CDR2 SVGAGI (reference sequence). The CDR3 has 15 amino acids. CDR3 bases: TGTGCCAGCAGCGACAGGGGGCGCGCGGACACTGAAGCTTTCTTT. Translating it yields CASSDRGRADTEAFF.

The gene calls are TRBV19 and TRBJ2-1, with 9 bases matching TRBD1. Germline CDR1 LNHDA, CDR2 SQIVND (reference sequence). Unmatched junction bases numbered 4, after V lost 4 bases and J lost 3 bases. The CDR3 consists of 15 residues. The CDR3 region is CASSTPGQGYNEQFF. As DNA, the CDR3 is TGTGCCAGTAGTACCCCGGGACAGGGCTACAATGAGCAGTTCTTC.

The chain employs TRBV29-1 and TRBJ1-6; 7 bases fit TRBD1. The CDR3 contains 13 residues. Germline V lookup: CDR1 SQVTM, CDR2 ANQGSEA. Trimming took 7 bases from V and 12 from J; bases not matched to a gene: 12. DNA of the CDR3: TGCAGCGCCGGAGGGGACAGAAATGGACCCCTCCACTTT. Amino acids: CSAGGDRNGPLHF.

This sequence joins TRBV5-8 and TRBJ2-1, with TRBD2 matching over 11 bases. Trimming removed 2 bases from V and 3 bases from J; junction bases left unmatched: 7. The CDR3 contains 17 residues. The germline V gene has CDR1 SGHTS and CDR2 YDEGEE. In nucleotides, the CDR3 is TGTGCCAGCAGCTTCCCCCGGACTAGCGGGTTCTACAATGAGCAGTTCTTC. It translates to CASSFPRTSGFYNEQFF. The full variable domain, rest sourced from reference TRBV5-8 and TRBJ2-1, is EAGVTQSPTHLIKTRGQQATLRCSPISGHTSVYWYQQALGLGLQFLLWYDEGEERNRGNFPPRFSGRQFPNYSSELNVNALELEDSALYLCASSFPRTSGFYNEQFFGPGTRLTVL.